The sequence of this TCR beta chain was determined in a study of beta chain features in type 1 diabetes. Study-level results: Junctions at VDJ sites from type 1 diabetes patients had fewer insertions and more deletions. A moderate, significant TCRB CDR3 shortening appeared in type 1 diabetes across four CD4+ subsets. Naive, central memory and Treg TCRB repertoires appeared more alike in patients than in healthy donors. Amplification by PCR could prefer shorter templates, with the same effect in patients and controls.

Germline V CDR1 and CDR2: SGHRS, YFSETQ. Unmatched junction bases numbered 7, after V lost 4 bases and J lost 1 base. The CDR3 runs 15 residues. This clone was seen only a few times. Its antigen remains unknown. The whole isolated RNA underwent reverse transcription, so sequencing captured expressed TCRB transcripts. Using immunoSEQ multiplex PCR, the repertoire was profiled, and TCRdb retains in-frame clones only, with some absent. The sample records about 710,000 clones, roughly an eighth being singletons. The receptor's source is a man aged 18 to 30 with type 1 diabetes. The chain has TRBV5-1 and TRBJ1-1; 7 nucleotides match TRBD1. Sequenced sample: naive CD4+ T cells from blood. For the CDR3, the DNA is TGCGCCAGCAGCAAGCCGACAGGGAAGAACACTGAAGCTTTCTTT. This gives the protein CASSKPTGKNTEAFF.